This T cell receptor (beta chain) was sequenced for a study of blood T cell repertoires in COVID-19. Study-wide context: Acute-phase and convalescent COVID-19 samples originated in the United States, Italy and Spain.

After removal of 4 bases from V and 4 bases from J, the junction contained 6 bases not matched to a gene. This CDR3 region has 14 residues. Germline values: CDR1 SGHAT, CDR2 FQNNGV. Source study methods: Using reference gene primer amplification, nucleated cell counts were estimated. The repertoire was sequenced with immunoSEQ multiplex PCR; TCRdb's copy has only in-frame clones and lacks some. That table gives V, J and clone size, and the DNA gave D and trimming. Counted here are fewer than 200,000 clones, around 80% occurring once; the ten biggest clones make up approximately 7.8%. This sequence was found in a woman aged 55-75 years with COVID-19, enrolled during active disease. The chain has TRBV11-2 and TRBJ1-2, with 7 bases lining up with TRBD1. Sequenced sample: peripheral blood. In DNA, the CDR3 is TGTGCCAGCAGCTCTTACCGGGACAGCTATGGCTACACCTTC. Translating gives CASSSYRDSYGYTF.